This T cell receptor beta chain came from a study of T-cell reconstitution after alpha-beta-depleted transplantation in children (dated by TCRdb to the mid-2010s). The study in broad terms: Using TCR repertoire profiling, the study followed T-cell immune reconstitution in a quantitative way in children after TCRalphabeta/CD19-depleted allogeneic hematopoietic cell transplantation.

This clonotype was counted many times. Its target antigen remains unknown. Per-nucleotide qualities are absent, and no much larger clonotype sits a single base away. The germline V gene encodes CDR1 SGHRS and CDR2 YFSETQ. The CDR3 contains 14 residues, cysteine and phenylalanine counted. Only CDR3 DNA remains: 42 bases, in frame from the first base. The junction carries 9 bases between V and J, which are trimmed by 3 bases and 0 bases respectively. The library was made by PCR. Sequencer: Illumina HiSeq 2500. TCR libraries were prepared with molecular barcoding, using unique molecular identifiers to normalize TCRbeta repertoire quantification. Clones were called with MiXCR by TCRdb after fastp trimmed the public reads at Q25, and only in-frame beta chains were retained. Identical CDR3 protein sequences are pooled into one entry, listed with their most common genes and DNA. In all, the sample holds about 120,000 distinct CDR3 sequences, and 10% of those were seen once. The top ten clones comprise roughly 8% of the sample.

The rearrangement combines TRBV5-1 with TRBJ1-2, with the D gene too uncertain to name. This TCR came from a human donor who donated a stem cell graft to a child with acute lymphoblastic leukemia. The sequenced sample was PBMCs from the stem cell graft donor, obtained from the stem cell graft. The CDR3 protein sequence reads: CASSSSGANYGYTF. At the DNA level, the sequence is TGCGCCAGCAGCTCGTCTGGGGCTAACTATGGCTACACCTTC. Reference TRBV5-1 and TRBJ1-2 genes cover what lies past the CDR3, so the full variable domain is KAGVTQTPRYLIKTRGQQVTLSCSPISGHRSVSWYQQTPGQGLQFLFEYFSETQRNKGNFPGRFSGRQFSNSRSEMNVSTLELGDSALYLCASSSSGANYGYTFGSGTRLTVV.